The clone carrying this T cell receptor beta chain was counted between two and nine times. The data originate from a study of T cell responses to AZD1222 COVID-19 vaccine. Clones were read by immunoSEQ multiplex PCR, and TCRdb kept only the in-frame ones, dropping some. The data contain under 200,000 clones, 85% to 90% of them singletons. The source is an adult in good health. The source material was peripheral blood, sampled on day 0 of AZD1222 vaccination.

CDR3 in amino acids: CAIRAGTGLSNYGYTF. In nucleotides, the CDR3 is TGTGCCATCAGAGCAGGGACAGGCCTTTCTAACTATGGCTACACCTTC. J is TRBJ1-2 and V is TRBV10-3; 8 bases line up with TRBD1. Germline values: CDR1 ENHRY, CDR2 SYGVKD. The trim removed 6 bases at V and 0 bases at J, leaving 9 bases unmatched. The CDR3 sequence is 16 residues long.